These 20 T cell receptor beta chains were all obtained from the same sample, sequenced in a study of Graves' ophthalmopathy and Graves' hyperthyroidism. RNA transcripts yielded amplified TCR beta CDR3 regions. HTBI primers served in a first-round RT-PCR, which a second-round multiplex PCR followed. TCRdb re-analysed the multiplex PCR reads in MiXCR, keeping a single row per CDR3 protein. The sample yields around 1,200,000 distinct CDR3 sequences, less than 45% seen once. Specimen: peripheral blood or thyroid tissue (not recorded which). These receptor sequences come from an adult man with Graves' hyperthyroidism.

This clonotype was recorded a few times. DNA of the CDR3: TGTGCCAGCAGTTTTTTAACAGGGAGCGGGGAGCTGTTTTTT. Protein product: CASSFLTGSGELFF. V is TRBV12-3 or TRBV12-4 and J is TRBJ2-2, with TRBD1 as a possible D gene (6 bases). The CDR3 length is 14 residues. Trimming took 3 bases from V and 7 from J, leaving 12 bases between them.

This clonotype was counted at least ten times. This chain joins TRBV11-2 and TRBJ2-2; 13 positions match TRBD2. The junction had 4 bases not matched to a gene; V was cut back by 6 bases and J by 6 bases. Germline loops: CDR1 SGHAT, CDR2 FQNNGV. The CDR3 has 15 amino acids. The CDR3 coding sequence is TGTGCCAGCAGAGGACTAGCGGGAGAGGCCGGGGAGCTGTTTTTT. Translating gives CASRGLAGEAGELFF.

This clonotype was counted ten times or more. The J gene is TRBJ1-5, the V gene TRBV20-1, with 9 bases lining up with TRBD1. CDR1 DFQATT and CDR2 SNEGSKA come from the germline V gene (reference sequence). The CDR3 contains 16 residues. Unmatched junction bases numbered 13, after V lost 3 bases and J lost 7 bases. In nucleotides, the CDR3 is TGCAGTGCTAGGGATCTGGAGACAGGGGGAGGGCAGCCCCAGCATTTT. It codes for CSARDLETGGGQPQHF.

The V and J genes are TRBV7-2 and TRBJ2-7; the match to TRBD1 covers 7 bases. Per germline, CDR1 SGHTA and CDR2 FQGNSA. This CDR3 spans 15 amino acids. V dropped 2 bases and J dropped 3; count of bases not matched to a gene: 7. The CDR3 spells CASSLRPGQNYEQYF. For the CDR3, the DNA is TGTGCCAGCAGCTTACGGCCGGGACAGAACTACGAGCAGTACTTC.

J is TRBJ2-7 and V is TRBV6-2 or TRBV6-3; D is uncertain. Germline CDR1 reads MNHEY; CDR2 reads SVGEGT. Trimming took off 6 bases at V and 3 bases at J, with 18 bases between the two ends. This CDR3 has 15 amino acids. CDR3 DNA sequence: TGTGCCAGCAGACCCCCCGGCAAGGCTAACTACGAGCAGTACTTC. Amino acid sequence: CASRPPGKANYEQYF.

This rearrangement joins TRBV29-1 to TRBJ1-1, with D possibly being TRBD1 (6 bases). In germline, CDR1 is SQVTM, CDR2 ANQGSEA. This CDR3 contains 13 residues. V was clipped by 6 bases and J by 1 base, with 12 bases between them. In DNA, the CDR3 is TGCAGCGTAGAATGGGACACGAACACTGAAGCTTTCTTT. It codes for CSVEWDTNTEAFF.

This chain connects TRBV29-1 to TRBJ2-2; TRBD1 agrees at 8 bases. Germline V gives CDR1 SQVTM, CDR2 ANQGSEA. This CDR3 is built from 12 residues. Trimming took 7 bases from V and 3 from J; bases not matched to a gene: 1. CDR3 coding DNA: TGCAGCGCGGACAGGGACACCGGGGAGCTGTTTTTT. Translation: CSADRDTGELFF.

V usage is TRBV11-3 and J usage is TRBJ1-5; TRBD2 matches at 7 bases. The J call may be wrong; the DNA end is better matched by TRBJ2-3. CDR1 and CDR2 (germline): SGHNT, YENEEA. This CDR3 comprises 14 residues. The CDR3 region has the DNA TGTGCCAGCAGCTCACCGGAGCGGGGCGATACGCAGTATTTT. Translated: CASSSPERGDTQYF.

This clonotype was seen at least ten times. This chain uses TRBV7-9 with TRBJ2-5; the D call may be TRBD1 or TRBD2 (5 bases each). The germline V and J ends were trimmed by 1 base and 1 base, with 16 bases remaining between them. The CDR3 is 17 residues long. Per germline, CDR1 SEHNR and CDR2 FQNEAQ (reference sequence). CDR3 loop: CASSLESRDLIQETQYF. CDR3 bases: TGTGCCAGCAGCTTAGAATCCAGGGACCTCATCCAAGAGACCCAGTACTTC.

This clonotype was picked up a small number of times. The gene calls are TRBV20-1 and TRBJ1-6; 11 nucleotides align to TRBD1. Germline V gene lookup returns CDR1 DFQATT and CDR2 SNEGSKA (reference sequence). This CDR3 contains 14 residues. J lost 6 bases, V lost 3 bases, and 1 base had no gene match. The CDR3 region is CSARGTGGNSPLHF. The CDR3 bases are TGCAGTGCTAGGGGGACAGGGGGTAATTCACCCCTCCACTTT.

In this sample, this clonotype turned up many times. The chain employs TRBV19 and TRBJ1-6; D uncertain. The germline CDR1 and CDR2 sequences are LNHDA and SQIVND (reference sequence). V lost 3 bases and J lost 7, with 7 bases in between. The CDR3 length is 13 residues. The CDR3 loop reads CASSMEENSPLHF. CDR3 in DNA: TGTGCCAGTAGTATGGAGGAGAATTCACCCCTCCACTTT.

Concerning this clonotype: A read error may account for a junction end that differs from germline. The rearrangement joins TRBV9 to TRBJ1-3; 7 bases map to TRBD1. Germline V gives CDR1 SGDLS, CDR2 YYNGEE. This CDR3 is built from 15 residues. CDR3 DNA: TGTGCCAGCGGCGTAGGACAGGTCTCTGGAAACACCATATATTTT. This translates into CASGVGQVSGNTIYF.

This clonotype was seen just once. The chain couples TRBV7-2 to TRBJ1-1; no clear D gene. The CDR3 contains 15 residues. The V and J ends lost 5 bases and 1 base respectively, with 14 bases between them. Germline V CDR1 and CDR2: SGHTA, FQGNSA. CDR3 nucleotide sequence: TGTGCCAGCAGCGATCCGGGAGTTCCGAACACTGAAGCTTTCTTT. Translated, it gives CASSDPGVPNTEAFF.

At least ten counts were recorded for this clonotype. The V and J genes are TRBV4-1 and TRBJ1-2; 8 bases are shared with TRBD1. After removal of 1 base from V and 4 bases from J, the junction contained 2 bases not matched to a gene. This CDR3 is built from 14 residues. Germline CDR1 reads MGHRA; CDR2 reads YSYEKL. CDR3 amino acids: CASSQGTGRYGYTF. The CDR3 DNA is TGCGCCAGCAGCCAAGGGACAGGGCGCTATGGCTACACCTTC.

This clonotype was picked up many times. A much bigger clone sits one base away, suggesting this may be a read error. This chain connects TRBV11-2 to TRBJ1-6, with D unresolved. Trimming left V 1 base short and J 3 bases short, with 4 bases between. Looked up from germline, CDR1 is SGHAT and CDR2 is FQNNGV. The CDR3 spans 14 residues. CDR3 nucleotides: TGTGCCAGCAGCTTAGTCGGCTATAATTCACCCCTCCACTTT. Its protein is CASSLVGYNSPLHF.

This clonotype showed up many times. This chain uses TRBV20-1 with TRBJ2-7; D unresolved. The germline gives CDR1 DFQATT, CDR2 SNEGSKA (reference sequence). This CDR3 region has 15 residues. Between the trimmed V and J ends, which lost 3 bases and 0 bases, there was a span of 15 bases. As DNA, the CDR3 is TGCAGTGCTAGGTCGAGATTTTCGGGCTCCTACGAGCAGTACTTC. This sequence encodes CSARSRFSGSYEQYF.

To note about this clonotype: This sequence may be a read error, since a much larger clone differs from it by one base. The V call is TRBV20-1, the J call TRBJ2-5; 9 bases map to TRBD2. CDR3 size: 17 residues. Looked up from germline, CDR1 is DFQATT and CDR2 is SNEGSKA (reference sequence). V gave up 0 bases and J gave up 5 bases; unmatched junction bases: 13. For the CDR3, the DNA is TGCAGTGCTAGAGATCGCGCTAGCGGGGAACAGCGGGAGACCCAGTACTTC. This codes for CSARDRASGEQRETQYF.

This clonotype was seen many times. The CDR3 region is CASSLRTGWNEQYF. In DNA form, the CDR3 reads TGTGCCAGCAGCCTGCGGACAGGGTGGAACGAGCAGTACTTC. The chain combines TRBV13 with TRBJ2-7; 8 nucleotides align to TRBD1. This CDR3 has 14 amino acids. Germline CDR1 and CDR2: PRHDT and FYEKMQ (reference sequence). V was pared by 5 bases and J by 5 bases, with 8 bases of the junction left unmatched.

The rearrangement links TRBV29-1 to TRBJ2-7; possibly TRBD1 or TRBD2 for D (6 bases each). Germline assignment: CDR1 SQVTM and CDR2 ANQGSEA. V was cut by 5 bases and J by 2 bases, with 13 bases left in between. The CDR3 totals 13 residues. The CDR3: CSVTGGGAYEQYF. The CDR3 DNA follows: TGCAGCGTTACCGGGGGCGGCGCCTACGAGCAGTACTTC.

In this sample, this clonotype turned up many times. The chain is built from TRBV10-3 and TRBJ2-7; a weak D match, TRBD2 (5 bases). CDR1 is ENHRY and CDR2 is SYGVKD in the germline V gene. The CDR3 has 13 residues. V shed 10 bases and J shed 5 bases, with 18 bases lying between them. This chain's CDR3 is CATCPGSGDEQYF. CDR3 DNA: TGTGCCACCTGCCCCGGATCCGGGGACGAGCAGTACTTC.